The 25 T cell receptor beta chains listed next were all sequenced from one sample in a study of OX40 agonist ivuxolimab in advanced cancers. Assay: immunoSEQ multiplex PCR; the TCRdb copy retains only in-frame clones and omits some. Altogether 75,000 to 100,000 clones are present, around 87% being singletons, with the ten largest covering around 0.31%. This specimen consisted of CD4+ or CD8+ T cells sorted from blood, obtained in a trial of the OX40 agonist ivuxolimab. The receptor set was obtained from an adult with an advanced solid tumor such as melanoma, head and neck, liver or kidney cancer.

The chain is built from TRBV9 and TRBJ1-1; 7 bases line up with TRBD1. Germline V gene lookup returns CDR1 SGDLS and CDR2 YYNGEE. The CDR3 is made up of 16 amino acids. With 3 bases clipped from V and 5 bases from J, the junction kept 13 bases outside the gene matches. The CDR3 region is CASSDPPDRVDTEAFF. In DNA, the CDR3 is TGTGCCAGCAGCGATCCGCCCGACAGGGTTGATACTGAAGCTTTCTTT. Full variable domain (remainder filled in from reference TRBV9 and TRBJ1-1): DSGVTQTPKHLITATGQRVTLRCSPRSGDLSVYWYQQSLDQGLQFLIQYYNGEERAKGNILERFSAQQFPDLHSELNLSSLELGDSALYFCASSDPPDRVDTEAFFGQGTRLTVV.

The rearrangement links TRBV2 to TRBJ1-1; D is ambiguous. Germline CDR1 SNHLY, CDR2 FYNNEI. The CDR3 runs to 12 residues. The V end lost 5 bases, the J end lost 1 base, and 5 bases lay between the germline ends. CDR3 in amino acids: CASSLSNTEAFF. The CDR3 region has the DNA TGTGCCAGCAGTCTGTCGAACACTGAAGCTTTCTTT.

The rearrangement joins TRBV18 to TRBJ1-6, with TRBD1 identical over 9 bases. This CDR3 spans 15 amino acids. With V trimmed by 6 bases and J by 7 bases, 7 bases remained unmatched. CDR1 and CDR2 (germline): KGHSH, LQKENI. In nucleotides, the CDR3 is TGTGCCAGCTCGCCGGGGACAGGGTTAAATTCACCCCTCCACTTT. Translated, it gives CASSPGTGLNSPLHF.

The rearrangement links TRBV9 to TRBJ2-7; D gene ambiguous. The CDR3 is 13 amino acids. Germline V gene data show CDR1 as SGDLS and CDR2 as YYNGEE. Trimming pared 3 bases from V and 2 bases from J, leaving 9 bases between. The CDR3 protein is CASSDGRTYEQYF. Written as DNA, the CDR3 is TGTGCCAGCAGCGACGGCCGTACCTACGAGCAGTACTTC. The entire variable domain, with the rest obtained from reference TRBV9 and TRBJ2-7, is as follows: DSGVTQTPKHLITATGQRVTLRCSPRSGDLSVYWYQQSLDQGLQFLIQYYNGEERAKGNILERFSAQQFPDLHSELNLSSLELGDSALYFCASSDGRTYEQYFGPGTRLTVT.

V usage is TRBV30 and J usage is TRBJ2-7, with 9 positions matching TRBD2. CDR1 and CDR2 (germline): GTSNPN, SVGIG (reference sequence). V dropped 4 bases and J dropped 7; count of bases not matched to a gene: 14. This CDR3 comprises 15 residues. CDR3 coding DNA: TGTGCCTGGACTAGCGGGATTCTCGCTGGCTCTGAGCAGTACTTC. The encoded protein is CAWTSGILAGSEQYF. The full variable domain, in which reference TRBV30 and TRBJ2-7 provide the parts outside the CDR3, is SQTIHQWPATLVQPVGSPLSLECTVEGTSNPNLYWYRQAAGRGLQLLFYSVGIGQISSEVPQNLSASRPQDRQFILSSKKLLLSDSGFYLCAWTSGILAGSEQYFGPGTRLTVT.

The rearrangement joins TRBV29-1 to TRBJ2-5; D remains ambiguous. Germline lookup yields CDR1 SQVTM and CDR2 ANQGSEA. The ends were cut back, 4 bases at V and 5 bases at J, with 20 bases in the middle. The CDR3 sequence is 15 residues long. The chain's CDR3 is CSVVPELLVSETQYF. CDR3 coding DNA: TGCAGCGTTGTTCCGGAGCTACTTGTTAGTGAGACCCAGTACTTC.

The V and J genes are TRBV5-1 and TRBJ1-2, with D possibly TRBD1 on 5 matching bases. Germline CDR1 and CDR2: SGHRS and YFSETQ. Trimming took 3 bases from V and 6 from J, leaving 9 bases between them. The CDR3 has 12 amino acids. The CDR3 DNA is TGCGCCAGCAGCTCAGGGTTCAATGGCTACACCTTC. Protein product: CASSSGFNGYTF.

The gene calls are TRBV29-1 and TRBJ1-1, with D maybe TRBD1 (5 bases). Germline CDR1 SQVTM, CDR2 ANQGSEA. Trimming left V 4 bases short and J 7 bases short, with 16 bases between. This CDR3 has 13 residues. The CDR3 sequence: CSVGGTAGFEAFF. The CDR3 DNA reads as TGCAGCGTTGGTGGGACGGCGGGTTTTGAAGCTTTCTTT. Based on the CDR3 plus reference TRBV29-1 and TRBJ1-1, the full variable domain is SAVISQKPSRDICQRGTSLTIQCQVDSQVTMMFWYRQQPGQSLTLIATANQGSEATYESGFVIDKFPISRPNLTFSTLTVSNMSPEDSSIYLCSVGGTAGFEAFFGQGTRLTVV.

The J gene is TRBJ2-7, the V gene TRBV5-1; a possible D gene is TRBD2 (6 bases). V dropped 5 bases and J dropped 2 bases, with 8 bases sitting between them. Germline V gene sequence: CDR1 SGHRS, CDR2 YFSETQ. The CDR3 extends over 12 amino acids. DNA of the CDR3: TGCGCCAGCAGGCGGACTACCTACGAGCAGTACTTC. Protein: CASRRTTYEQYF.

The genes are TRBV30 and TRBJ2-5, with a weak D call TRBD1 (7 bases). This CDR3 has 14 residues. In germline, CDR1 is GTSNPN, CDR2 SVGIG (reference sequence). With 4 bases removed from V and 4 bases from J, the gap between germline ends came to 16 bases. The DNA for the CDR3 is TGTGCCTGGACCCGACAGGGAGGAGGAGAGACCCAGTACTTC. It codes for CAWTRQGGGETQYF.

The chain recombines TRBV7-2 with TRBJ1-2; the D is unclear. The germline V gene encodes CDR1 SGHTA and CDR2 FQGNSA. Trimming left V 2 bases short and J 0 bases short, with 10 bases between. The CDR3 sequence is 15 residues long. The DNA for the CDR3 is TGTGCCAGCAGCTTAAGTGGGTTACCTAACTATGGCTACACCTTC. Amino acid sequence: CASSLSGLPNYGYTF.

The chain joins TRBV25-1 to TRBJ1-2; D ambiguous. CDR1 is MGHDK and CDR2 is SYGVNS in the germline V gene. The CDR3 runs 14 residues. Trimming removed 3 bases at V and 6 bases at J, with 14 bases between. This CDR3 is CASSDPGRSHGYTF. For the CDR3, the DNA is TGTGCCAGCAGTGACCCCGGACGGTCCCATGGCTACACCTTC.

The J gene is TRBJ1-5, the V gene TRBV2; D is unresolved. Germline V gene lookup returns CDR1 SNHLY and CDR2 FYNNEI. V was shortened by 7 bases and J by 0 bases, with 10 bases between the two germline ends. The CDR3 runs to 14 residues. The CDR3 nucleotides read TGTGCCAGCACAAGAAGGAATAGCAATCAGCCCCAGCATTTT. Its translation is CASTRRNSNQPQHF.

The CDR3 nucleotides read TGTGCCAGCAGCTTCCAGGGGGCGTCGGGTCGGCCCCAGCATTTT. This gives the protein CASSFQGASGRPQHF. The chain links TRBV7-8 to TRBJ1-5, with 8 bases fitting TRBD1. The CDR3 extends over 15 amino acids. Germline trimming cut 3 bases from V and 9 bases from J; bases unmatched to any gene: 10. The germline V gene encodes CDR1 SGHVS and CDR2 FQNEAQ. The full variable domain, rest sourced from reference TRBV7-8 and TRBJ1-5, is GAGVSQSPRYKVAKRGQDVALRCDPISGHVSLFWYQQALGQGPEFLTYFQNEAQLDKSGLPSDRFFAERPEGSVSTLKIQRTQQEDSAVYLCASSFQGASGRPQHFGDGTRLSIL.

The chain uses TRBV6-6 and TRBJ2-1; D not resolved. V gave up 6 bases and J gave up 0 bases, with 15 bases separating them. In germline, CDR1 is MNHNY, CDR2 SVGAGI (reference sequence). The CDR3 is made up of 16 amino acids. CDR3 region: CASRDPAKGSYNEQFF. CDR3 nucleotides: TGTGCCAGCAGGGACCCGGCAAAGGGCTCCTACAATGAGCAGTTCTTC.

V usage is TRBV6-5 and J usage is TRBJ1-1, with unresolved D. V gave up 2 bases and J gave up 5 bases, with 18 bases separating them. Germline V lookup: CDR1 MNHEY, CDR2 SVGAGI. The CDR3 runs to 16 residues. CDR3 DNA sequence: TGTGCCAGCAGTTACCGGGATGCGACCCGGAAAACTGAAGCTTTCTTT. It translates to CASSYRDATRKTEAFF.

The chain couples TRBV27 to TRBJ2-1; TRBD2 matches 8 bases. Germline-derived CDR1 and CDR2 are MNHEY and SMNVEV (reference sequence). This CDR3 has 16 amino acids. Unmatched junction bases numbered 6, after V lost 3 bases and J lost 2 bases. CDR3 nucleotide sequence: TGTGCCAGCAGTTTGCCGGCGGGAGGTCCCTACAATGAGCAGTTCTTC. This gives the protein CASSLPAGGPYNEQFF.

The V call is TRBV27, the J call TRBJ2-7, with D maybe TRBD2 (7 bases). This CDR3 spans 15 amino acids. V was pared by 3 bases and J by 2 bases, with 14 bases between. The germline gives CDR1 MNHEY, CDR2 SMNVEV (reference sequence). The CDR3 reads CASSFLRGPPYEQYV. CDR3 sequence (DNA): TGTGCCAGCAGTTTTTTGCGGGGGCCTCCCTACGAGCAGTACGTC.

The V and J genes are TRBV30 and TRBJ1-4; 7 bases map to TRBD1. J was trimmed by 6 bases and V by 3 bases; bases with no gene match: 7. The CDR3 is made up of 14 amino acids. The germline CDR1 and CDR2 sequences are GTSNPN and SVGIG (reference sequence). CDR3 nucleotide sequence: TGTGCCTGGAGGTACAGGGGAAGGGATGAAAAACTGTTTTTT. This codes for CAWRYRGRDEKLFF.

The chain combines TRBV28 with TRBJ2-7, with D perhaps TRBD2 (7 bases). V lost 2 bases to trimming and J lost 2 bases, with 10 bases between them. Germline V CDR1 and CDR2: MDHEN, SYDVKM. The CDR3 consists of 14 residues. The CDR3 loop is CASSLVGGPYEQYF. DNA of the CDR3: TGTGCCAGCAGTTTAGTCGGGGGGCCCTACGAGCAGTACTTC.

This clone occurred once. The V and J genes are TRBV7-8 and TRBJ2-4; TRBD1 might be the D (5 bases). CDR3 length: 14 amino acids. Germline CDR1 SGHVS, CDR2 FQNEAQ. V shed 3 bases and J shed 2 bases, with 8 bases lying between them. The CDR3 region has the DNA TGTGCCAGCAGCTTGGGGCAGTCCAAAAACATTCAGTACTTC. Amino acids: CASSLGQSKNIQYF.

The V and J genes are TRBV28 and TRBJ2-5, with 11 bases matching TRBD1. The end of the DNA aligns better with TRBJ2-7, so the J call may be wrong. The CDR3 consists of 16 residues. Germline V gives CDR1 MDHEN, CDR2 SYDVKM. This CDR3 is CASSVPGQGAYYEQYF. The CDR3 coding sequence is TGTGCCAGCAGCGTACCTGGACAGGGGGCCTACTACGAGCAGTACTTC.

V and J are TRBV28 and TRBJ1-2, with no clear D. The ends were cut back, 2 bases at V and 10 bases at J, with 14 bases in the middle. From germline, CDR1 is MDHEN and CDR2 SYDVKM. CDR3 size: 13 residues. CDR3 nucleotides: TGTGCCAGCAGTTTACCGGACCGGGCCCCCTACACCTTC. It codes for CASSLPDRAPYTF.

J is TRBJ1-1 and V is TRBV6-6; D possibly corresponds to TRBD1 (6 bases). The CDR3 contains 15 residues. The germline V gene encodes CDR1 MNHNY and CDR2 SVGAGI (reference sequence). V dropped 7 bases and J dropped 2 bases, with 17 bases sitting between them. DNA of the CDR3: TGTGCCAGCAACTCAGGGGCAGGCCCCAACACTGAAGCTTTCTTT. It specifies CASNSGAGPNTEAFF.

CDR3 sequence: CASSLLTGGDGYTF. In DNA form, the CDR3 reads TGTGCCAGCAGCTTGTTAACAGGAGGGGATGGCTACACCTTC. The rearrangement uses TRBV5-5 and TRBJ1-2; D may be TRBD1 (5 bases). This CDR3 spans 14 amino acids. With 1 base removed from V and 6 bases from J, the gap between germline ends came to 13 bases. CDR1 and CDR2 from the germline V gene are SGHKS and YYEKEE (reference sequence).